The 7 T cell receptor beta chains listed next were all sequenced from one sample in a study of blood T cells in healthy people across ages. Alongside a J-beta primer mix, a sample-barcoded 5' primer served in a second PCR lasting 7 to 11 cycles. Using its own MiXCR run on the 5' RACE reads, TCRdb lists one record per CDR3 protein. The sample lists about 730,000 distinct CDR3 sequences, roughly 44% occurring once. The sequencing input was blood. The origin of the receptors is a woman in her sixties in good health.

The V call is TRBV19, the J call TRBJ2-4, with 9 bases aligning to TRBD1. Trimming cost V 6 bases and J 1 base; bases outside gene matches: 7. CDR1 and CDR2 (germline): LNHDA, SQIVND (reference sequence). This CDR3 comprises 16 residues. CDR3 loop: CASSKQGAMAKNIQYF. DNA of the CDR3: TGTGCCAGTAGCAAACAGGGGGCCATGGCCAAAAACATTCAGTACTTC.

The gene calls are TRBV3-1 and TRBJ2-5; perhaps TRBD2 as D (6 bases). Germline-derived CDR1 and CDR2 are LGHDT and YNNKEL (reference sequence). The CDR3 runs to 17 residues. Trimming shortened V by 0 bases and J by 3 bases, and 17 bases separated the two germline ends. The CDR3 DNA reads TGTGCCAGCAGCCAAGAATTCGGGAGCGCGTCCAAAGAGACCCAGTACTTC. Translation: CASSQEFGSASKETQYF.

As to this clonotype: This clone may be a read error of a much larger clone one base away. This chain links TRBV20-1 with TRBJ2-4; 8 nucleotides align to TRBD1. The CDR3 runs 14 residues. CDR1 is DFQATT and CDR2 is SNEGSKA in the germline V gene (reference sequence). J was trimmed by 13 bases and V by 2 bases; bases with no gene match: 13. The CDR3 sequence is CSARSARGLEAQYF. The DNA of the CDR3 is TGCAGTGCTAGATCGGCCAGGGGGCTTGAGGCCCAGTACTTC.

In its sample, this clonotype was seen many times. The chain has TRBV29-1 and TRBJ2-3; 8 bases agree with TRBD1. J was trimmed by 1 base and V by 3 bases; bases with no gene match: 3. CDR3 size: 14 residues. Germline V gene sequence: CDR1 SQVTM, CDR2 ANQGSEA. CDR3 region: CSVELGQGTDTQYF. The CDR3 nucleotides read TGCAGCGTTGAGCTGGGACAGGGCACAGATACGCAGTATTTT.

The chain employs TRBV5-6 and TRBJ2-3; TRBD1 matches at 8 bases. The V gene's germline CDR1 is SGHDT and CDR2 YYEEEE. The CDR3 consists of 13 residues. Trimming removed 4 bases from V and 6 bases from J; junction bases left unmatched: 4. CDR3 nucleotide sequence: TGTGCCAGCAGCCGGACAGGGCAGGATACGCAGTATTTT. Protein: CASSRTGQDTQYF.

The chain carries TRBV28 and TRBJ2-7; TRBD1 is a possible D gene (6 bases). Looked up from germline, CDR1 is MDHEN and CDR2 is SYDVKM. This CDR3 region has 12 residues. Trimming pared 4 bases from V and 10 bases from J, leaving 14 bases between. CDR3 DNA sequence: TGTGCCAGCAGTTGGGACAAGTTGATTCAGTACTTC. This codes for CASSWDKLIQYF.

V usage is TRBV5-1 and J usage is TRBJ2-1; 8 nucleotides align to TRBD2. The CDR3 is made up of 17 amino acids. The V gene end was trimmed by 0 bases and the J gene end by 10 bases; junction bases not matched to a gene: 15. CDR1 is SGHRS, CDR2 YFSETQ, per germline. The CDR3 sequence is CASSLEEGSGSLYEQFF. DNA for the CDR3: TGCGCCAGCAGCTTGGAGGAAGGGAGCGGGAGCCTCTACGAGCAGTTCTTC. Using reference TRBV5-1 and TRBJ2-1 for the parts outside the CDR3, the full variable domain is KAGVTQTPRYLIKTRGQQVTLSCSPISGHRSVSWYQQTPGQGLQFLFEYFSETQRNKGNFPGRFSGRQFSNSRSEMNVSTLELGDSALYLCASSLEEGSGSLYEQFFGPGTRLTVL.